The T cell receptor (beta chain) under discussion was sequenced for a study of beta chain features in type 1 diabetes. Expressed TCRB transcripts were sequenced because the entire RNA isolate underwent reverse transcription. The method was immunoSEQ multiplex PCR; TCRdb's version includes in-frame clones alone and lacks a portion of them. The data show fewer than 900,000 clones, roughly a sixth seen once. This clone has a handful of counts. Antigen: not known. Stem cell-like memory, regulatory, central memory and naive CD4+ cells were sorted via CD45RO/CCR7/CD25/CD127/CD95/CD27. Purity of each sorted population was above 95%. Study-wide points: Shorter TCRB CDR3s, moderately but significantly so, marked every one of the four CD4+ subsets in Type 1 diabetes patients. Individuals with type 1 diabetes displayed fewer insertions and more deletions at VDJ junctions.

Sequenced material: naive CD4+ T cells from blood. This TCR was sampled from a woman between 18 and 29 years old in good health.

CDR3 region: CASSPDSWSEQFF. The CDR3, as DNA: TGTGCCAGCTCACCGGACTCTTGGAGTGAGCAGTTCTTC. This rearrangement joins TRBV18 to TRBJ2-1; possibly TRBD2 for D (5 bases). Looked up from germline, CDR1 is KGHSH and CDR2 is LQKENI. Trimming left V 3 bases short and J 9 bases short, with 12 bases between. There are 13 residues in the CDR3.